This T cell receptor (beta chain) was profiled in a study of blood T cells in healthy people across ages. For the second PCR, which ran for roughly 7 to 11 cycles, a sample-barcoded 5' primer and a J-beta primer mix were used. TCRdb analysed the 5' RACE reads with MiXCR anew, one entry per CDR3 protein. The sample includes roughly 1.5 million distinct CDR3 sequences, roughly 43% of them seen just once. Trimming removed 0 bases at V and 7 bases at J, with 12 bases between. Germline CDR1 is MNHEY and CDR2 is SVGEGT. This CDR3 has 14 residues. Sequenced input: blood. This TCR was recovered from a woman between 18 and 29 years old in good health. The V gene is TRBV6-2 or TRBV6-3, the J gene TRBJ1-2; a possible D gene is TRBD1 (6 bases). CDR3: CASSYSGTGFGYTF. DNA for the CDR3: TGTGCCAGCAGTTACTCGGGAACAGGGTTTGGCTACACCTTC.